Listed below are T cell receptor beta chains from one sample, sequenced in a study of blood T cell repertoires in COVID-19. Some clones are missing from TCRdb's copy, which holds only in-frame ones; the method was immunoSEQ multiplex PCR. Of about 32,000 clones detected, over 90% appear once; the ten largest clones hold about 0.86%. What was sequenced was peripheral blood. Every receptor here comes from a male donor with active COVID-19. Each CDR3 is given with its conserved first and last residue. The D gene is left open where the match is weak. Clone size is not always given. Where it is, it says once, few, many or a class for expanded clones.

D	size	V	J	CDR3	DNA
-	-	TRBV7-2	TRBJ1-1	CASSITRGLNTEAFF	TGTGCCAGCAGCATAACGCGGGGCCTGAACACTGAAGCTTTCTTT
-	few	TRBV10-3	TRBJ2-3	CAISESADTQYF	TGTGCCATCAGTGAGTCCGCAGATACGCAGTATTTT
-	-	TRBV18	TRBJ1-1	CASSPDSLNTEAFF	TGTGCCAGCTCACCCGACAGCCTGAACACTGAAGCTTTCTTT
-	-	TRBV18	TRBJ1-5	CASSLITGFDQPQHF	TGTGCCAGCTCCCTAATAACAGGATTCGATCAGCCCCAGCATTTT
TRBD1	-	TRBV11-2	TRBJ1-1	CASSKLSGTENTEAFF	TGTGCCAGCAGCAAATTATCCGGGACAGAGAACACTGAAGCTTTCTTT
TRBD1	once	TRBV12-5	TRBJ1-1	CASGPPRTGQDTEAFF	TGTGCTAGTGGTCCACCGAGGACAGGACAGGACACTGAAGCTTTCTTT
TRBD2	-	TRBV6-2/TRBV6-3	TRBJ2-7	CASSVTSGGPYEQYF	TGTGCCAGCAGTGTTACTTCGGGGGGGCCCTACGAGCAGTACTTC
TRBD1	-	TRBV7-9	TRBJ1-2	CASSLGQGGGYTF	TGTGCCAGCAGCCTGGGACAGGGAGGGGGCTACACCTTC
-	-	TRBV1	TRBJ2-3	CTSSLSGRGRSTDTQYF	TGCACCAGCAGCCTTTCGGGGCGGGGGAGAAGCACAGATACGCAGTATTTT
-	-	TRBV2	TRBJ1-2	CASSAGYGYTF	TGTGCCAGCAGTGCAGGCTATGGCTACACCTTC
TRBD1	-	TRBV20-1	TRBJ1-2	CSASRQGGFYGYTF	TGCAGTGCTAGTCGACAGGGGGGCTTCTATGGCTACACCTTC
TRBD2	-	TRBV6-5	TRBJ2-7	CASSPWTSLSYEQYF	TGTGCCAGCAGTCCCTGGACTAGCCTCTCCTACGAGCAGTACTTC
TRBD1	-	TRBV4-2	TRBJ1-6	CASSQETGGNSPLHF	TGTGCCAGCAGCCAAGAGACAGGGGGGAATTCACCCCTCCACTTT
-	-	TRBV7-9	TRBJ1-1	CASRSTSNTEAFF	TGTGCCAGCAGATCGACTTCGAACACTGAAGCTTTCTTT
TRBD1	-	TRBV5-5	TRBJ1-2	CASSNLGDRGRLNYGYTF	TGTGCCAGCAGCAATTTGGGGGACAGGGGGCGACTTAACTATGGCTACACCTTC
TRBD1	-	TRBV9	TRBJ1-6	CAGSSRGQGFDNSPLHF	TGTGCCGGCAGCTCCCGGGGACAGGGTTTCGATAATTCACCCCTCCACTTT
-	-	TRBV5-5	TRBJ2-2	CASSLAQGGTGELFF	TGTGCCAGCAGCTTGGCTCAGGGCGGCACCGGGGAGCTGTTTTTT
-	-	TRBV6-5	TRBJ2-7	CASSNHDSGGSEQYF	TGTGCCAGCAGTAACCACGATTCTGGGGGCAGCGAGCAGTACTTC
-	once	TRBV11-3	TRBJ1-1	CASSFGGMNTEAFF	TGTGCCAGCAGCTTTGGAGGGATGAACACTGAAGCTTTCTTT
-	-	TRBV4-2	TRBJ1-2	CASSQEGREPYGYTF	TGTGCCAGCAGCCAAGAAGGCCGGGAACCCTATGGCTACACCTTC
-	-	TRBV6-4	TRBJ2-1	CASSVGDTLTEQFF	TGTGCCAGCAGTGTAGGGGACACCCTCACTGAGCAGTTCTTC
-	-	TRBV5-1	TRBJ1-1	CASSFSGLGNTEAFF	TGCGCCAGCAGCTTCTCTGGACTGGGGAACACTGAAGCTTTCTTT
TRBD1	-	TRBV6-5	TRBJ1-3	CASRGDSSGNTIYF	TGTGCCAGCAGGGGGGACAGCTCTGGAAACACCATATATTTT
-	-	TRBV19	TRBJ1-5	CASSIQAGRNQPQHF	TGTGCCAGTAGTATACAGGCGGGTCGCAATCAGCCCCAGCATTTT
-	-	TRBV27	TRBJ1-2	CASAVDRTYGYTF	TGTGCCAGCGCTGTCGACAGGACCTATGGCTACACCTTC
-	-	TRBV9	TRBJ2-2	CASSGPGGRRSAGELFF	TGTGCCAGCAGCGGCCCGGGGGGCCGTCGATCGGCCGGGGAGCTGTTTTTT
TRBD1	-	TRBV7-9	TRBJ1-1	CASSPRTGMNTEAFF	TGTGCCAGCAGCCCGCGGACAGGGATGAACACTGAAGCTTTCTTT
-	once	TRBV14	TRBJ2-3	CASSHSTTSTDTQYF	TGTGCCAGCAGCCACAGTACGACTAGCACAGATACGCAGTATTTT
-	-	TRBV2	TRBJ2-2	CASSYRDNAGELFF	TGTGCCAGCAGTTACAGGGATAACGCCGGGGAGCTGTTTTTT
TRBD1	-	TRBV10-1	TRBJ2-7	CASNSGTGGTAPDNSYEQYF	TGCGCCAGCAACTCCGGGACAGGGGGCACGGCACCCGACAACTCCTACGAGCAGTACTTC
-	-	TRBV11-3	TRBJ1-1	CASGGQRYTEAFF	TGTGCCAGCGGCGGACAGAGATACACTGAAGCTTTCTTT
-	-	TRBV7-2	TRBJ1-4	CASSLFATNEKLFF	TGTGCCAGCAGCTTGTTCGCGACTAATGAAAAACTGTTTTTT
-	-	TRBV5-4	TRBJ1-5	CASSQGTGQPQHF	TGTGCCAGCAGCCAGGGAACCGGACAGCCCCAGCATTTT
-	few	TRBV5-6	TRBJ1-2	CASSREEYGYTF	TGTGCCAGCAGCCGAGAGGAATATGGCTACACCTTC
-	-	TRBV18	TRBJ2-7	CASSTNHGYEQYF	TGTGCCAGCTCGACCAACCACGGGTACGAGCAGTACTTC
TRBD1	-	TRBV7-9	TRBJ1-5	CASSSGQGFSPQHF	TGTGCCAGCAGCTCAGGACAGGGGTTTTCGCCCCAGCATTTT
-	-	TRBV30	TRBJ1-3	CAWFGGNAGNTIYF	TGTGCCTGGTTTGGAGGGAATGCTGGAAACACCATATATTTT
-	-	TRBV4-2	TRBJ2-5	CASSQVGRGQETQYF	TGTGCCAGCAGCCAAGTTGGCAGGGGCCAAGAGACCCAGTACTTC
TRBD1	-	TRBV19	TRBJ1-1	CASSGDRGAEAFF	TGTGCCAGTAGCGGAGACAGGGGGGCTGAAGCTTTCTTT
-	-	TRBV6-6	TRBJ1-1	CASRSQGGNTEAFF	TGTGCCAGCAGATCCCAAGGCGGAAACACTGAAGCTTTCTTT
-	-	TRBV5-4	TRBJ1-1	CASSLRHLMNTEAFF	TGTGCCAGCAGCCTTCGACATCTCATGAACACTGAAGCTTTCTTT
TRBD2	-	TRBV4-1	TRBJ2-1	CASSQGLAGVYNEQFF	TGCGCCAGCAGCCAAGGGCTAGCGGGGGTCTACAATGAGCAGTTCTTC
-	-	TRBV5-1	TRBJ2-1	CASSSYPGWSNEQFF	TGCGCCAGCAGCTCTTACCCAGGATGGTCCAATGAGCAGTTCTTC
TRBD2	-	TRBV7-9	TRBJ2-4	CASSLGGGTKNIQYF	TGTGCCAGCAGCTTGGGCGGGGGAACCAAAAACATTCAGTACTTC
-	-	TRBV7-2	TRBJ2-5	CASSLLQGRAQYF	TGTGCCAGCAGCTTGTTACAGGGTCGGGCCCAGTACTTC